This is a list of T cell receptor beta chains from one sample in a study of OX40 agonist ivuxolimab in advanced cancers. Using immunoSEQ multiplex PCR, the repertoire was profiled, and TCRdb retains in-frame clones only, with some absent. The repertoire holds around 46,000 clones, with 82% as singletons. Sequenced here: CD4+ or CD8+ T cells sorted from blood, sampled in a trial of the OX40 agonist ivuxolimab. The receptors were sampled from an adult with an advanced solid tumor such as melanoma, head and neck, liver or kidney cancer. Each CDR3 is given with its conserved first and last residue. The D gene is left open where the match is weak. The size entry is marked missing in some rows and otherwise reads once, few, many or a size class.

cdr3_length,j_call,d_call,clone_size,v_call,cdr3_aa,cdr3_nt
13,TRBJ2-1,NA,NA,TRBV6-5,CASRPIDRPILFF,TGTGCCAGCAGACCCATTGACAGGCCAATACTATTCTTC
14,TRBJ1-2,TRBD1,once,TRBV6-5,CASRKDRANYGYTF,TGTGCCAGCAGGAAGGACAGGGCTAACTATGGCTACACCTTC
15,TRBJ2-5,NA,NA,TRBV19,CASSIGRGAQETQYF,TGTGCCAGTAGTATAGGCAGGGGGGCCCAAGAGACCCAGTACTTC
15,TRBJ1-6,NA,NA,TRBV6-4,CASSESPKGGSPLHF,TGTGCCAGCAGTGAAAGCCCTAAAGGGGGGTCACCCCTCCACTTT
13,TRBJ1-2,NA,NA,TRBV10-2,CASTESRTDGYTF,TGCGCCAGCACTGAGTCGAGGACAGATGGCTACACCTTC
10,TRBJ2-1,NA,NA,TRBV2,CASRSQGQFF,TGTGCCAGCCGATCTCAGGGGCAGTTCTTC
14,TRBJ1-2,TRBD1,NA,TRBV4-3,CASSERQGAGGYTF,TGCGCCAGCAGCGAACGACAGGGGGCGGGAGGCTACACCTTC
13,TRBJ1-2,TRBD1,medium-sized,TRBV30,CAWAKDRGQGYTF,TGTGCCTGGGCAAAGGACAGGGGGCAGGGCTACACCTTC
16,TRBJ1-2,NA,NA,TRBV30,CAWSRNRALSLDGYTF,TGTGCCTGGAGTCGGAACCGGGCCCTAAGCCTTGATGGCTACACCTTC
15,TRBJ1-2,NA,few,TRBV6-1,CASSSTSGVNYGYTF,TGTGCCAGCAGTTCTACATCGGGGGTTAACTATGGCTACACCTTC
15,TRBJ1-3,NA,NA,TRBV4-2,CASSQGLLSGNTIYF,TGTGCCAGCAGCCAAGGACTGCTCTCTGGAAACACCATATATTTT
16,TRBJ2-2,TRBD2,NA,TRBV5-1,CASSLSTSGGTGELFF,TGCGCCAGCAGCTTGAGCACTAGCGGGGGCACCGGGGAGCTGTTTTTT
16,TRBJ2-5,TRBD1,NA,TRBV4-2,CASSQDAGRGQETQYF,TGTGCCAGCAGCCAAGATGCGGGCAGGGGGCAAGAGACCCAGTACTTC
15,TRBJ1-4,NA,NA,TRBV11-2,CASSLNAGRNEKLFF,TGTGCCAGCAGCTTAAACGCGGGAAGAAATGAAAAACTGTTTTTT
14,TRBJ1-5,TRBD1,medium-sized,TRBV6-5,CASSWGQGNQPQHF,TGTGCCAGCAGTTGGGGACAGGGCAATCAGCCCCAGCATTTT
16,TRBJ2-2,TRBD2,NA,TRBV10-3,CAILAGGHSDTGELFF,TGTGCCATACTAGCGGGGGGGCATTCGGACACCGGGGAGCTGTTTTTT
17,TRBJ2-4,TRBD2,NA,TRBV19,CASTPSGGKGAKNIQYF,TGTGCCAGTACCCCATCGGGGGGGAAAGGAGCCAAAAACATTCAGTACTTC
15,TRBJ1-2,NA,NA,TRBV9,CASSVGTEASYGYTF,TGTGCCAGCAGCGTGGGGACGGAGGCCTCCTATGGCTACACCTTC
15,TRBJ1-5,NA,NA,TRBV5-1,CASSLESGRNQPQHF,TGCGCCAGCAGCTTGGAAAGTGGGCGCAATCAGCCCCAGCATTTT
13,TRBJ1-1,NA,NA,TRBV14,CASSRGMGTEAFF,TGTGCCAGCAGCCGGGGGATGGGCACTGAAGCTTTCTTT
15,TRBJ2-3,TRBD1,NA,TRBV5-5,CASSPLTGVTDTQYF,TGTGCCAGCAGCCCGCTGACAGGGGTGACAGATACGCAGTATTTT
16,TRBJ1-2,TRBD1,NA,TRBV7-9,CASSLVAGTGDSGYTF,TGTGCCAGCAGCTTAGTCGCCGGGACAGGGGATTCTGGCTACACCTTC
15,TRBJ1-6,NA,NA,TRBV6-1,CASSEEMAGRRPLHF,TGTGCCAGCAGTGAAGAGATGGCTGGGAGGCGTCCCCTCCACTTT
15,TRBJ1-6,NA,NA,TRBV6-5,CASRPWTSYNSPLHF,TGTGCCAGCAGGCCCTGGACGTCCTATAATTCACCCCTCCACTTT
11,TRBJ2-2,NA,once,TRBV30,CAWAVGGELFF,TGTGCCTGGGCAGTAGGCGGGGAGCTGTTTTTT
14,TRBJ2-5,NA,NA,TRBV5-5,CASSLGQRGETQYF,TGTGCCAGCAGCTTGGGGCAGAGGGGGGAGACCCAGTACTTC
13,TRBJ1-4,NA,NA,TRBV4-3,CASSPTGNEKLFF,TGCGCCAGCAGCCCCACGGGGAATGAAAAACTGTTTTTT
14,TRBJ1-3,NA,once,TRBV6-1,CASSSELTGNTIYF,TGTGCCAGCAGTAGCGAACTAACTGGAAACACCATATATTTT
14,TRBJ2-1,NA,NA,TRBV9,CASSVYTSYNEQFF,TGTGCCAGCAGCGTTTATACCTCCTACAATGAGCAGTTCTTC
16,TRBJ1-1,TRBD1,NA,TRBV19,CASSHSPDRGQTEAFF,TGTGCCAGTAGCCATAGCCCGGACAGGGGGCAGACTGAAGCTTTCTTT
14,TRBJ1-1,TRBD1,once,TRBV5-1,CASSSGQLNTEAFF,TGCGCCAGCAGCTCGGGACAGTTAAACACTGAAGCTTTCTTT
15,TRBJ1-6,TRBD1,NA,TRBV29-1,CSVAVGQGNNSPLHF,TGCAGCGTTGCCGTTGGACAGGGAAATAATTCACCCCTCCACTTT
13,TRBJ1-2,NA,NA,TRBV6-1,CASTRTENYGYTF,TGTGCCAGCACGAGGACAGAGAACTATGGCTACACCTTC
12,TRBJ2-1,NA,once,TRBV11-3,CASSFEGGEQFF,TGTGCCAGCAGCTTTGAGGGTGGTGAGCAGTTCTTC
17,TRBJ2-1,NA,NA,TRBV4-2,CASSLGYGRSSYNEQFF,TGTGCCAGCAGCCTAGGGTATGGCAGGAGCTCCTACAATGAGCAGTTCTTC
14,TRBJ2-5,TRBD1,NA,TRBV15,CATSRGQGFETQYF,TGTGCCACCAGCAGGGGACAGGGCTTCGAGACCCAGTACTTC
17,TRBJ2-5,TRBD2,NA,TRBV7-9,CASSLAQVAGGGETQYF,TGTGCCAGCAGCTTAGCGCAAGTAGCGGGGGGAGGTGAGACCCAGTACTTC
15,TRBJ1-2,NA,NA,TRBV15,CATSRLDWENYGYTF,TGTGCCACCAGCCGACTCGACTGGGAAAACTATGGCTACACCTTC
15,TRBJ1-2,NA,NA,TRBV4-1,CASSQDEVLSGGYTF,TGCGCCAGCAGCCAAGATGAGGTCTTGTCAGGAGGCTACACCTTC
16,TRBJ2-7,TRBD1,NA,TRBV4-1,CASRGAGTGRVYEQYF,TGCGCCAGCAGAGGGGCCGGGACAGGGCGAGTTTACGAGCAGTACTTC
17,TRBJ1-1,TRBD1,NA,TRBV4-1,CASSQLYRGPKDTEAFF,TGCGCCAGCAGCCAGTTATACAGGGGACCTAAGGACACTGAAGCTTTCTTT
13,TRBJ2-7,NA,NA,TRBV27,CAILEGIPYEQYF,TGTGCCATCCTTGAGGGGATCCCCTACGAGCAGTACTTC
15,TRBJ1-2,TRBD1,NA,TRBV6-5,CASSPTGTGDYGYTF,TGTGCCAGCAGTCCCACCGGGACAGGGGACTATGGCTACACCTTC
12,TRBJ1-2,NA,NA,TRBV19,CASSMKQGGYTF,TGTGCCAGTAGTATGAAACAGGGCGGCTACACCTTC
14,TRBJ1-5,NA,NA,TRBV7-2,CASSPHRSNQPQHF,TGTGCCAGCAGCCCGCATCGTAGCAATCAGCCCCAGCATTTT
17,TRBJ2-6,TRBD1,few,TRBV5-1,CASSLGGTASGANVLTF,TGCGCCAGCAGCTTGGGGGGGACAGCCTCTGGGGCCAACGTCCTGACTTTC
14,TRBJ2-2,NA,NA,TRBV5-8,CASSSQQVTGELFF,TGTGCCAGCAGCTCGCAACAGGTGACGGGGGAGCTGTTTTTT
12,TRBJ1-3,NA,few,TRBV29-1,CSVEGLQNTIYF,TGCAGCGTTGAAGGTCTCCAAAACACCATATATTTT
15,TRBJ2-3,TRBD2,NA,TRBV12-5,CASGSSGGHVDTQYF,TGTGCTAGTGGTTCCAGCGGGGGGCACGTAGATACGCAGTATTTT
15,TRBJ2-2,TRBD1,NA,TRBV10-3,CAISSGQGGTGELFF,TGTGCCATCAGTTCGGGACAGGGGGGCACCGGGGAGCTGTTTTTT
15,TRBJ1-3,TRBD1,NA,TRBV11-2,CASSSGQVDGNTIYF,TGTGCCAGCAGCTCGGGACAGGTGGATGGAAACACCATATATTTT
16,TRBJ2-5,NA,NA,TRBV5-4,CASSAKSKGPIETQYF,TGTGCCAGCAGCGCTAAAAGTAAGGGGCCGATTGAGACCCAGTACTTC
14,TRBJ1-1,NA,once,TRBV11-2,CASSLGLWNTEAFF,TGTGCCAGCAGCTTAGGGTTGTGGAACACTGAAGCTTTCTTT
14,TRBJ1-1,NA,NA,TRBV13,CASSRAHDLAEAFF,TGTGCCAGCAGCAGAGCTCATGACCTCGCTGAAGCTTTCTTT